This T cell receptor beta chain comes out of a study of cytomegalovirus exposure and HLA in healthy donors. Amplification used 60 Vbeta primers and 13 Jbeta primers. TCRdb's copy holds only in-frame clones and misses some; the assay was immunoSEQ multiplex PCR. The sample has under 150,000 clones; 84% are singletons. Sequencing was done on a sample of PBMCs. The sequence was collected from a man aged 45-65 years in good health and CMV-seronegative.

CDR3 sequence (DNA): TGTGCCAGCAGTGAGGTCCTGGCGGGGCTAACAAAGCGCCAAGAGACCCAGTACTTC. Translated, it gives CASSEVLAGLTKRQETQYF. The chain is built from TRBV2 and TRBJ2-5, with D possibly being TRBD2 (6 bases). This CDR3 is built from 19 residues. Trimming took 3 bases from V and 1 from J, leaving 24 bases between them. CDR1 SNHLY and CDR2 FYNNEI come from the germline V gene.